Each of the 13 T cell receptor beta chains below was sequenced from the same sample in a study of cytomegalovirus exposure and HLA in healthy donors. PCR amplification relied on 60 Vbeta primers (plus 13 Jbeta primers). Clones were read by immunoSEQ multiplex PCR, and TCRdb kept only the in-frame ones, dropping some. The profile covers some 100,000 clones, with around 80% appearing a single time and 3.5% to 5% taken by the ten largest. Material: PBMCs. Receptors originate from a female donor in good health and CMV-seropositive.

This clone was observed once. The chain recombines TRBV5-1 with TRBJ1-3, with D possibly TRBD1 on 6 matching bases. Between the trimmed V and J ends, which lost 1 base and 4 bases, there was a span of 12 bases. The CDR3 totals 15 residues. Germline values: CDR1 SGHRS, CDR2 YFSETQ. CDR3 residues: CASSLTGLGGNTIYF. CDR3 nucleotides: TGCGCCAGCAGCTTGACAGGGCTGGGAGGAAACACCATATATTTT.

For this clone: The junction and the germline gene differ at one end; a read error may be behind it. V gene TRBV7-6 combines with J gene TRBJ2-6; 8 bases match TRBD1. The germline CDR1 and CDR2 sequences are SGHVS and FNYEAQ. CDR3 size: 17 residues. CDR3 DNA sequence: TGTGCCAGCAGCAGCAGCCTCAGGGGGCCTGGGGCCAACGGCCTGACTTTC. It specifies CASSSSLRGPGANGLTF.

The chain employs TRBV5-4 and TRBJ1-2, with no clear D. The CDR3 is made up of 14 amino acids. The V end was cut by 0 bases, the J end by 8 bases, with 14 bases between. Looked up from germline, CDR1 is SGHNT and CDR2 is YYREEE (reference sequence). For the CDR3, the DNA is TGTGCCAGCAGCTTGGCCAGGCCTGGAGGGGGCTACACCTTC. Translation gives CASSLARPGGGYTF.

This sequence joins TRBV19 and TRBJ2-7; D is possibly TRBD2 (6 bases). The CDR3 sequence is 15 residues long. CDR1 is LNHDA, CDR2 SQIVND, per germline (reference sequence). Deletions cut 3 bases from V and 3 bases from J, with 15 bases between. CDR3 bases: TGTGCCAGTAGTATGGCTCAGGGAGGTGGCTACGAGCAGTACTTC. Its translation is CASSMAQGGGYEQYF.

This chain joins TRBV19 and TRBJ2-7, with D unresolved. Trimming took off 8 bases at V and 3 bases at J, with 8 bases between the two ends. The germline CDR1 and CDR2 sequences are LNHDA and SQIVND (reference sequence). The CDR3 is 11 residues long. The CDR3 spells CASGQIYEQYF. DNA of the CDR3: TGTGCCAGTGGCCAGATCTACGAGCAGTACTTC.

The rearrangement uses TRBV28 and TRBJ2-5; no definite D call. The CDR3 runs 11 residues. The germline CDR1 and CDR2 sequences are MDHEN and SYDVKM. V was shortened by 4 bases and J by 5 bases, with 5 bases between the two germline ends. The CDR3 nucleotides read TGTGCCAGCAGTTCACGGGAGACCCAGTACTTC. This gives the protein CASSSRETQYF. The full variable domain, with the rest looked up from reference TRBV28 and TRBJ2-5, is DVKVTQSSRYLVKRTGEKVFLECVQDMDHENMFWYRQDPGLGLRLIYFSYDVKMKEKGDIPEGYSVSREKKERFSLILESASTNQTSMYLCASSSRETQYFGPGTRLLVL.

The rearrangement links TRBV4-3 to TRBJ1-1; D not resolved. Germline CDR1 and CDR2: LGHNA and YSLEER. The ends were cut back, 3 bases at V and 2 bases at J, with 10 bases in the middle. This CDR3 comprises 14 residues. The chain's CDR3 is CASSQKHRNTEAFF. Written as DNA, the CDR3 is TGCGCCAGCAGCCAGAAACACAGAAACACTGAAGCTTTCTTT.

This clone showed up just once. The J gene is TRBJ1-5, the V gene TRBV19; D gene ambiguous. V was trimmed by 2 bases and J by 2 bases, leaving 13 bases between them. The CDR3 is made up of 16 amino acids. Germline V gene sequence: CDR1 LNHDA, CDR2 SQIVND (reference sequence). In DNA, the CDR3 is TGTGCCAGTAGTATATTGCGGATGTCGGGCAATCAGCCCCAGCATTTT. Protein sequence: CASSILRMSGNQPQHF.

The J gene is TRBJ1-2, the V gene TRBV30; possible D gene TRBD1, 5 bases. Germline loops: CDR1 GTSNPN, CDR2 SVGIG (reference sequence). This CDR3 is 15 amino acids long. V was cut by 2 bases and J by 3 bases, with 16 bases left in between. The CDR3 reads CAWSYGRGGHYGYTF. The CDR3 coding sequence is TGTGCCTGGAGTTATGGGAGGGGAGGCCACTATGGCTACACCTTC.

The chain combines TRBV10-3 with TRBJ2-1, with TRBD2 identical over 16 bases. V gave up 4 bases and J gave up 0 bases; unmatched junction bases: 9. The CDR3 is 20 amino acids. Germline lookup yields CDR1 ENHRY and CDR2 SYGVKD. The CDR3 sequence is CAISATGTSGRGSSYNEQFF. The CDR3 coding sequence is TGTGCCATCAGTGCCACCGGGACTAGCGGGAGGGGTAGCTCCTACAATGAGCAGTTCTTC.

The DNA of the CDR3 is TGTGCCAGCAGCCCGGACAGGGGATTTAACTACACCTTC. Its translation: CASSPDRGFNYTF. This chain links TRBV2 with TRBJ1-2; 9 positions agree with TRBD1. Germline V gene lookup returns CDR1 SNHLY and CDR2 FYNNEI. The CDR3 spans 13 residues. V shed 6 bases and J 10 bases; nucleotides not matched to a gene: 9.

The rearrangement joins TRBV5-1 to TRBJ2-2, with TRBD2 identical over 9 bases. Per germline, CDR1 SGHRS and CDR2 YFSETQ. The V segment lost 1 base and the J segment 4 bases; nucleotides outside the gene matches: 5. The CDR3 has 16 residues. The CDR3 nucleotides read TGCGCCAGCAGCTTGTTTAGCGGGGGACCCACCGGGGAGCTGTTTTTT. It encodes CASSLFSGGPTGELFF. The full variable domain, completed using reference TRBV5-1 and TRBJ2-2, is KAGVTQTPRYLIKTRGQQVTLSCSPISGHRSVSWYQQTPGQGLQFLFEYFSETQRNKGNFPGRFSGRQFSNSRSEMNVSTLELGDSALYLCASSLFSGGPTGELFFGEGSRLTVL.

The rearrangement links TRBV4-1 to TRBJ2-2, with 10 bases fitting TRBD1. J lost 9 bases, V lost 2 bases, and 12 bases had no gene match. The CDR3 sequence is 17 residues long. From germline, CDR1 is MGHRA and CDR2 YSYEKL. The CDR3 reads CASSQPGTGDTFWELFF. DNA of the CDR3: TGCGCCAGCAGCCAACCCGGGACAGGGGATACCTTTTGGGAGCTGTTTTTT.